This passage covers 22 T cell receptor beta chains from one sample sequenced in a study of Ad26.COV2.S vaccination and SARS-CoV-2 variants. Treatment: approximately 18 received Ad26.COV2.S at low or high dose, single or two shots; 5 received placebo; per-sample allocation not given. The study sampled participants on day 63 after the first vaccine or placebo injection. The table came from immunoSEQ multiplex PCR; TCRdb's copy has only in-frame clones and leaves some out. The sample carries 300,000 to 350,000 clones, roughly nine tenths recorded once. The source was peripheral blood, collected in a trial of Ad26.COV2.S vaccine versus placebo. The origin of the receptors is a person between 18 and 65 years old who received the Ad26.COV2.S COVID-19 vaccine or a placebo.

The CDR3 nucleotides read TGTGCCAGTAGCGACCCAACAGGGACGGTCCCGTTTGGCTACACCTTC. It encodes CASSDPTGTVPFGYTF. The chain couples TRBV19 to TRBJ1-2; D is perhaps TRBD1 (6 bases). V was cut by 6 bases and J by 7 bases, with 24 bases left in between. The CDR3 has 16 amino acids. Germline V lookup: CDR1 LNHDA, CDR2 SQIVND (reference sequence).

The chain is built from TRBV4-1 and TRBJ2-7; D not resolved. This CDR3 region has 16 residues. The V end lost 1 base, the J end lost 2 bases, and 15 bases lay between the germline ends. Germline CDR1 MGHRA, CDR2 YSYEKL. CDR3 region: CASSQGVEAAPYEQYF. The CDR3 bases are TGCGCCAGCAGCCAAGGGGTAGAGGCAGCGCCCTACGAGCAGTACTTC.

This chain connects TRBV14 to TRBJ1-1; the D is unclear. V dropped 4 bases and J dropped 7 bases, with 7 bases sitting between them. This CDR3 has 11 residues. Per the germline V gene, CDR1 is SGHDN and CDR2 is FVKESK. CDR3 sequence reads: CASSPWSEAFF. For the CDR3, the DNA is TGTGCCAGCAGCCCCTGGAGTGAAGCTTTCTTT.

CDR3 sequence (DNA): TGTGCCAGCAGCCCGCGTTTAACTATAGCGGGTGACCCACCGGAAAGCACAGATACGCAGTATTTT. It yields the protein CASSPRLTIAGDPPESTDTQYF. The rearrangement uses TRBV7-3 and TRBJ2-3; 7 nucleotides match TRBD2. This CDR3 contains 22 residues. The germline V gene encodes CDR1 SGHTA and CDR2 FQGTGA. V gave up 5 bases and J gave up 0 bases; unmatched junction bases: 26.

The V call is TRBV19, the J call TRBJ1-5; tentative D call: TRBD1 (6 bases). This CDR3 is 15 amino acids long. Trimming took off 6 bases at V and 0 bases at J, with 12 bases between the two ends. Germline CDR1 is LNHDA and CDR2 is SQIVND (reference sequence). The CDR3 coding sequence is TGTGCCAGTAGCTGGACAGTTTATAGCAATCAGCCCCAGCATTTT. Encoded protein: CASSWTVYSNQPQHF. Full variable domain (outside the CDR3, taken from reference TRBV19 and TRBJ1-5): DGGITQSPKYLFRKEGQNVTLSCEQNLNHDAMYWYRQDPGQGLRLIYYSQIVNDFQKGDIAEGYSVSREKKESFPLTVTSAQKNPTAFYLCASSWTVYSNQPQHFGDGTRLSIL.

This chain links TRBV18 with TRBJ2-5, with 10 bases matching TRBD1. Losses at the gene ends were 4 bases for V and 3 bases for J; bases not matched to a gene: 5. This CDR3 has 15 amino acids. Germline V gene sequence: CDR1 KGHSH, CDR2 LQKENI. CDR3 sequence (DNA): TGTGCCAGCTCACAGGGACAGGGGACGAAAGAGACCCAGTACTTC. Translation gives CASSQGQGTKETQYF.

The J gene is TRBJ1-2, the V gene TRBV6-5; D is uncertain. Trimming removed 2 bases from V and 10 bases from J, with 14 bases in between. The CDR3 runs 13 residues. The V gene's germline CDR1 is MNHEY and CDR2 SVGAGI. The CDR3 is CASSYRRRDTYTF. CDR3 DNA: TGTGCCAGCAGTTACCGCAGGCGCGACACCTACACCTTC.

The chain employs TRBV5-5 and TRBJ1-2; TRBD1 might be the D (6 bases). Germline assignment: CDR1 SGHKS and CDR2 YYEKEE (reference sequence). The length of the CDR3 is 15 residues. The V gene lost 4 bases and the J gene lost 6 bases, with 19 bases spanning the gap. The DNA for the CDR3 is TGTGCCAGCAGCGGAGGGACACCTAAGCTGCATGGCTACACCTTC. Encoded protein: CASSGGTPKLHGYTF.

The chain couples TRBV5-1 to TRBJ2-3, with TRBD2 matching 10 bases. The length of the CDR3 is 17 residues. V lost 1 base to trimming and J lost 3 bases; unmatched junction nucleotides: 8. The germline gives CDR1 SGHRS, CDR2 YFSETQ. In nucleotides, the CDR3 is TGCGCCAGCAGCTTGACTAGCGGGGTCTTAGGGACAGATACGCAGTATTTT. Protein: CASSLTSGVLGTDTQYF.

The V gene is TRBV19, the J gene TRBJ1-3; D is unclear. The CDR3 sequence is 15 residues long. CDR1 and CDR2 from the germline V gene are LNHDA and SQIVND (reference sequence). Trimming pared 5 bases from V and 5 bases from J, leaving 16 bases between. CDR3 sequence: CASSLTDTRRNTIYF. CDR3 nucleotides: TGTGCCAGTAGTTTGACCGATACGCGGAGAAACACCATATATTTT.

A single count supports this clone. This sequence joins TRBV2 and TRBJ2-3, with D unresolved. The germline gives CDR1 SNHLY, CDR2 FYNNEI. Trimming cost V 5 bases and J 5 bases, with 8 bases left between them. The CDR3 length is 12 residues. The CDR3 is CASSQTGDTQYF. The CDR3 DNA reads TGTGCCAGCAGTCAGACGGGAGATACGCAGTATTTT.

The rearrangement links TRBV5-1 to TRBJ1-1, with D possibly matching TRBD1 (6 bases). Germline CDR1 and CDR2: SGHRS and YFSETQ. The CDR3 length is 17 residues. The V end lost 0 bases, the J end lost 1 base, and 16 bases lay between the germline ends. CDR3 sequence reads: CASSLAWGGAGNTEAFF. The CDR3 DNA reads as TGCGCCAGCAGCTTGGCCTGGGGGGGCGCCGGGAACACTGAAGCTTTCTTT.

About this clone: Other nucleotide sequences in the sample specify the same CDR3. The V call is TRBV18, the J call TRBJ1-1; D uncertain. Per the germline V gene, CDR1 is KGHSH and CDR2 is LQKENI. Trimming took off 5 bases at V and 3 bases at J, with 7 bases between the two ends. This CDR3 spans 12 amino acids. CDR3 nucleotide sequence: TGTGCCAGCTCAATTGGGGACACTGAAGCTTTCTTT. Amino acids: CASSIGDTEAFF.

This clone appeared once. The chain has TRBV6-2 or TRBV6-3 and TRBJ2-5; D possibly corresponds to TRBD2 (6 bases). Germline-derived CDR1 and CDR2 are MNHEY and SVGEGT. V lost 4 bases and J 1 base, leaving 13 bases between the germline ends. The CDR3 spans 15 residues. CDR3 residues: CASSSEGITQETQYF. As DNA, the CDR3 is TGTGCCAGCAGTTCGGAGGGTATAACCCAAGAGACCCAGTACTTC.

The CDR3 DNA reads as TGTGCCAGCAGCGACGACAGGGTATGGCCCCAGCATTTT. Residues: CASSDDRVWPQHF. The genes are TRBV5-4 and TRBJ1-5, with TRBD1 matching 7 bases. J was trimmed by 9 bases and V by 4 bases; bases with no gene match: 7. CDR1 is SGHNT, CDR2 YYREEE, per germline (reference sequence). The CDR3 is made up of 13 amino acids.

The chain carries TRBV27 and TRBJ2-1, with D unclear. From germline, CDR1 is MNHEY and CDR2 SMNVEV (reference sequence). The V end was cut by 5 bases, the J end by 7 bases, with 18 bases between. The CDR3 has 15 amino acids. CDR3 sequence (DNA): TGTGCCAGCAGTAATGGTGAGCGAATGTGGAATGAGCAGTTCTTC. Translation: CASSNGERMWNEQFF.

The chain carries TRBV12-3 or TRBV12-4 and TRBJ1-4; D is undetermined. The CDR3 totals 12 residues. V was clipped by 5 bases and J by 7 bases, with 8 bases between them. The CDR3 is CASSLDVEKLFF. The DNA of the CDR3 is TGTGCCAGCAGTCTGGATGTTGAAAAACTGTTTTTT.

The chain links TRBV9 to TRBJ2-2; D might be TRBD2 (5 bases). The CDR3 extends over 17 amino acids. V was clipped by 0 bases and J by 0 bases, with 12 bases between them. The germline gives CDR1 SGDLS, CDR2 YYNGEE. For the CDR3, the DNA is TGTGCCAGCAGCGTAGGGTTCAGTAGCGCGAACACCGGGGAGCTGTTTTTT. Translating gives CASSVGFSSANTGELFF. The whole variable domain, filled in from reference TRBV9 and TRBJ2-2, reads DSGVTQTPKHLITATGQRVTLRCSPRSGDLSVYWYQQSLDQGLQFLIQYYNGEERAKGNILERFSAQQFPDLHSELNLSSLELGDSALYFCASSVGFSSANTGELFFGEGSRLTVL.

The chain employs TRBV4-1 and TRBJ2-5; D uncertain. V gave up 6 bases and J gave up 5 bases, with 13 bases separating them. The CDR3 extends over 13 amino acids. Germline lookup yields CDR1 MGHRA and CDR2 YSYEKL. CDR3 in amino acids: CASSVAAWETQYF. The CDR3 DNA follows: TGCGCCAGCAGTGTGGCCGCGTGGGAGACCCAGTACTTC.

CDR3 residues: CASSQLRGGLDEKLFF. CDR3 in DNA: TGCGCCAGCAGCCAGTTAAGAGGGGGCCTCGATGAAAAACTGTTTTTT. The chain has TRBV4-1 and TRBJ1-4, with TRBD1 identical over 7 bases. V shed 3 bases and J 6 bases; nucleotides not matched to a gene: 10. This CDR3 has 16 amino acids. The germline CDR1 and CDR2 sequences are MGHRA and YSYEKL.

This clone was seen only a few times. CDR3 residues: CSVDSYNEQFF. CDR3 DNA: TGCAGCGTTGACTCCTACAATGAGCAGTTCTTC. The chain couples TRBV29-1 to TRBJ2-1; the D is unclear. There are 11 residues in the CDR3. Trimming removed 3 bases from V and 0 bases from J, with 0 bases in between. Germline-derived CDR1 and CDR2 are SQVTM and ANQGSEA.

The J gene is TRBJ1-3, the V gene TRBV7-6; D might be TRBD1 (6 bases). In germline, CDR1 is SGHVS, CDR2 FNYEAQ. V was cut by 1 base and J by 0 bases, with 10 bases left in between. The CDR3 runs to 16 residues. The CDR3 here is CASSLVQDSSGNTIYF. Here the CDR3 DNA reads TGTGCCAGCAGCTTAGTACAGGACAGCTCTGGAAACACCATATATTTT.